These 27 T cell receptor beta chains originate from one sample sequenced in a study of molecular identifiers for immune sequencing clone quantification. One entry per CDR3 protein, called by TCRdb with MiXCR from the PCR reads. The table has about half a million distinct CDR3 sequences, about a quarter seen once; the top ten hold 0.7% to 0.9%. The sequencing sample was made of naive CD8+ T cells from blood, with Jurkat cell RNA spiked in. Subset described: FACS-sorted CD8+CD4-CCR7+CD45RA+ naive T cells. Every receptor here comes from a human donor in good health. Some libraries in this study had Jurkat cell RNA spiked in.

This clonotype was detected a few times. The chain combines TRBV27 with TRBJ1-5, with 8 positions matching TRBD1. The trim removed 2 bases at V and 2 bases at J, leaving 2 bases unmatched. Germline V gene data show CDR1 as MNHEY and CDR2 as SMNVEV (reference sequence). The CDR3 has 15 amino acids. For the CDR3, the DNA is TGTGCCAGCAGTTTAGCAGGGGGCGGCAATCAGCCCCAGCATTTT. It codes for CASSLAGGGNQPQHF.

The rearrangement uses TRBV27 and TRBJ2-3, with D hard to call. Germline-derived CDR1 and CDR2 are MNHEY and SMNVEV (reference sequence). CDR3 size: 14 residues. V lost 4 bases to trimming and J lost 3 bases, with 11 bases between them. Here the CDR3 reads CASSSLTGTDTQYF. The DNA for the CDR3 is TGTGCCAGCAGTTCCCTAACTGGGACAGATACGCAGTATTTT.

This clonotype occurred once. The rearrangement uses TRBV4-3 and TRBJ1-4, with 7 bases fitting TRBD1. Germline V gene lookup returns CDR1 LGHNA and CDR2 YSLEER. V was pared by 0 bases and J by 4 bases, with 5 bases of the junction left unmatched. The CDR3 contains 16 residues. The CDR3 nucleotides read TGCGCCAGCAGCCAAGATGGACAGGTGGTTAATGAAAAACTGTTTTTT. It codes for CASSQDGQVVNEKLFF.

There are many counts of this clonotype. The chain has TRBV13 and TRBJ2-1; no firm D call. CDR1 PRHDT and CDR2 FYEKMQ come from the germline V gene (reference sequence). The CDR3 length is 15 residues. V lost 1 base, J lost 0 bases, and 7 bases lay in between. This CDR3 reads CASSLVRSSYNEQFF. The CDR3 bases are TGTGCCAGCAGCTTAGTAAGAAGCTCCTACAATGAGCAGTTCTTC.

This clonotype was observed at least ten times. The gene calls are TRBV29-1 and TRBJ2-5; D uncertain. Trimming pared 6 bases from V and 2 bases from J, leaving 10 bases between. This CDR3 region has 12 residues. Germline loops: CDR1 SQVTM, CDR2 ANQGSEA. This chain's CDR3 is CSVSDGQETQYF. The CDR3 region has the DNA TGCAGCGTCAGCGACGGGCAAGAGACCCAGTACTTC.

V is TRBV19 and J is TRBJ2-5, with 7 bases fitting TRBD1. CDR3 length equals 16 residues. CDR1 is LNHDA, CDR2 SQIVND, per germline (reference sequence). V was clipped by 2 bases and J by 1 base; unmatched bases: 7. In DNA form, the CDR3 reads TGTGCCAGTAGTATATTAGGGGGCGGTGGCCAAGAGACCCAGTACTTC. Translating gives CASSILGGGGQETQYF.

Remarks on this clonotype: With a much larger clone just one base away, this may be a read error. CDR3 DNA: TGCGCCAGCAGCCCTAAGATATACAATGAGCAGATCTTC. Protein: CASSPKIYNEQIF. This sequence joins TRBV4-1 and TRBJ2-1; D remains ambiguous. The CDR3 covers 13 residues. Germline CDR1 reads MGHRA; CDR2 reads YSYEKL.

This clonotype was seen ten or more times. The chain couples TRBV13 to TRBJ1-3, with no clear D. V lost 2 bases and J 5 bases, leaving 4 bases between the germline ends. Per the germline V gene, CDR1 is PRHDT and CDR2 is FYEKMQ (reference sequence). This CDR3 has 12 amino acids. The CDR3 loop reads CASSLLRNTIYF. CDR3 nucleotides: TGTGCCAGCAGCTTATTGAGAAACACCATATATTTT.

V usage is TRBV21-1 and J usage is TRBJ1-5; TRBD1, the D gene given by the table, was not confirmed from the DNA. TRBV21-1 is termed a pseudogene. The length of the CDR3 is 17 residues. The CDR3 bases are TGTGCCAGCAGCAAAGAGACAGGGGCCCGTCAGGGTCAGCCCCAGCATTTT. Translated, it gives CASSKETGARQGQPQHF.

A few counts support this clonotype. V and J are TRBV19 and TRBJ2-3; TRBD2 matches at 8 bases. The V gene end was trimmed by 6 bases and the J gene end by 0 bases; junction bases not matched to a gene: 8. The V gene's germline CDR1 is LNHDA and CDR2 SQIVND (reference sequence). The CDR3 covers 16 residues. In DNA, the CDR3 is TGTGCCAGTAGACAAACCGGGGGGGCTAGCACAGATACGCAGTATTTT. Protein: CASRQTGGASTDTQYF.

This clonotype was observed at least ten times. This sequence joins TRBV29-1 and TRBJ2-5; 8 nucleotides line up with TRBD1. Looked up from germline, CDR1 is SQVTM and CDR2 is ANQGSEA. V was pared by 3 bases and J by 4 bases, with 4 bases of the junction left unmatched. This CDR3 is built from 13 residues. The CDR3 sequence: CSVDDRGGETQYF. CDR3 in DNA: TGCAGCGTTGATGACAGGGGCGGAGAGACCCAGTACTTC.

This clonotype came up a few times. This CDR3 is CASSPGLGSDTQYF. The CDR3 DNA sequence: TGTGCCAGCAGCCCGGGACTAGGATCAGATACGCAGTATTTT. The chain combines TRBV11-3 with TRBJ2-3; 8 bases align to TRBD2. The CDR3 spans 14 residues. The germline CDR1 and CDR2 sequences are SGHNT and YENEEA. Trimming removed 5 bases from V and 4 bases from J; junction bases left unmatched: 5.

This sequence joins TRBV2 and TRBJ2-1; D gene unclear. The CDR3 consists of 19 residues. From germline, CDR1 is SNHLY and CDR2 FYNNEI. Trimming pared 2 bases from V and 0 bases from J, leaving 20 bases between. This chain's CDR3 is CASSESIVWQIGSYNEQFF. The CDR3 bases are TGTGCCAGCAGTGAATCTATAGTGTGGCAGATTGGCTCCTACAATGAGCAGTTCTTC.

This clonotype was seen at least ten times. The CDR3 DNA reads TGCGCCAGCAGCTTGGCAACCGGGGAGCTGTTTTTT. Translated, it gives CASSLATGELFF. The chain carries TRBV5-1 and TRBJ2-2; no definite D call. CDR3 size: 12 residues. Trimming removed 0 bases from V and 5 bases from J, with 2 bases in between. The germline V gene encodes CDR1 SGHRS and CDR2 YFSETQ.

This clonotype has only a few counts. The chain links TRBV6-2 or TRBV6-3 to TRBJ2-1; D possibly corresponds to TRBD2 (5 bases). Germline values: CDR1 MNHEY, CDR2 SVGEGT. This CDR3 region has 15 residues. Deletions cut 0 bases from V and 5 bases from J, with 11 bases between. CDR3 DNA sequence: TGTGCCAGCAGTTACTCGTTCGGGGTTAACAATGAGCAGTTCTTC. As protein: CASSYSFGVNNEQFF.

About this clonotype itself: A read error may be the cause here, since a much bigger clone is one base away. CDR3 sequence reads: CASSTNGGYEQYF. CDR3 coding DNA: TGTGCCAGCAGCACAAACGGGGGCTACGAGCAGTACTTC. V usage is TRBV6-6 and J usage is TRBJ2-7; perhaps TRBD2 as D (6 bases). CDR1 MNHNY and CDR2 SVGAGI come from the germline V gene (reference sequence). V lost 6 bases and J lost 3, with 12 bases in between. The CDR3 length is 13 residues.

This clonotype was picked up a small number of times. The rearrangement uses TRBV30 and TRBJ1-1; TRBD1 might be the D (5 bases). In germline, CDR1 is GTSNPN, CDR2 SVGIG (reference sequence). The CDR3 has 15 amino acids. Trimming removed 0 bases at V and 3 bases at J, with 14 bases between. The CDR3 here is CAWSVLGQGDTEAFF. CDR3 DNA sequence: TGTGCCTGGAGTGTACTAGGGCAGGGTGACACTGAAGCTTTCTTT.

Details on this clonotype: Without the conserved terminal phenylalanine or tryptophan, this CDR3 likely stems from a read error. The chain links TRBV4-3 to TRBJ2-6, with D perhaps matching TRBD1 (5 bases). This CDR3 spans 14 amino acids. CDR1 and CDR2 (germline): LGHNA, YSLEER. CDR3 sequence reads: CASSHGAGAHVLTL. In DNA form, the CDR3 reads TGCGCCAGCAGCCATGGTGCTGGGGCCCACGTCCTGACTCTC.

The rearrangement uses TRBV20-1 and TRBJ2-2; either TRBD1 or TRBD2 may supply D (5 bases each). Looked up from germline, CDR1 is DFQATT and CDR2 is SNEGSKA (reference sequence). Trimming removed 6 bases at V and 0 bases at J, with 11 bases between. The CDR3 has 14 residues. CDR3 protein: CSASGTSNTGELFF. The CDR3 coding sequence is TGCAGTGCCTCCGGGACGTCGAACACCGGGGAGCTGTTTTTT.

This clonotype was observed a few times. This chain links TRBV6-2 or TRBV6-3 with TRBJ1-1, with 8 nucleotides matching TRBD1. The CDR3 is made up of 16 amino acids. Looked up from germline, CDR1 is MNHEY and CDR2 is SVGEGT. Trimming at V came to 2 bases and at J to 1 base, leaving 6 bases not matched to a gene. The CDR3 DNA reads TGTGCCAGCAGTTACCCACCCGGGACAGGGAACACTGAAGCTTTCTTT. It translates to CASSYPPGTGNTEAFF.

On this clonotype: A single base separates this from a much larger clone, so it may be a read error. The chain has TRBV27 and TRBJ2-7; D perhaps matches TRBD2 (5 bases). The CDR3 runs 14 residues. CDR1 and CDR2 (germline): MNHEY, SMNVEV (reference sequence). This CDR3 reads CARSLAGVSYEQYF. CDR3 nucleotides: TGTGCCCGCAGTTTGGCCGGGGTATCCTACGAGCAGTACTTC.

The chain employs TRBV28 and TRBJ1-5; TRBD1 matches 7 bases. CDR1 is MDHEN, CDR2 SYDVKM, per germline. Trimming at V came to 6 bases and at J to 2 bases, leaving 7 bases not matched to a gene. The CDR3 totals 15 residues. This chain's CDR3 is CASSQTGVRNQPQHF. CDR3 nucleotides: TGTGCCAGCAGCCAAACAGGGGTTCGCAATCAGCCCCAGCATTTT.

The V and J genes are TRBV10-1 and TRBJ2-5; D is perhaps TRBD1 (6 bases). The CDR3 is 13 amino acids. V shed 2 bases and J shed 2 bases, with 6 bases lying between them. The germline V gene has CDR1 WNHNN and CDR2 SYGVQD (reference sequence). The CDR3 DNA is TGCGCCAGCAGTGAGGACAGGCAAGAGACCCAGTACTTC. It specifies CASSEDRQETQYF.

The chain is built from TRBV7-3 and TRBJ2-1; D not resolved. Trimming cost V 4 bases and J 7 bases, with 11 bases left between them. Germline CDR1 SGHTA, CDR2 FQGTGA. The CDR3 extends over 13 amino acids. The CDR3 DNA reads as TGTGCCAGCAGCTCCCTAGTTTTAAATGAGCAGTTCTTC. This gives the protein CASSSLVLNEQFF.

The chain recombines TRBV3-1 with TRBJ2-5; TRBD1 is a possible D gene (7 bases). V gave up 4 bases and J gave up 2 bases, with 23 bases separating them. The CDR3 runs to 18 residues. The germline CDR1 and CDR2 sequences are LGHDT and YNNKEL (reference sequence). The CDR3 region is CASSPIPRGGAGQETQYF. The CDR3 bases are TGTGCCAGCAGCCCGATCCCTCGAGGGGGCGCGGGGCAAGAGACCCAGTACTTC.

The V gene is TRBV6-2 or TRBV6-3, the J gene TRBJ2-7, with TRBD2 identical over 7 bases. This CDR3 is 15 amino acids long. The germline V gene has CDR1 MNHEY and CDR2 SVGEGT. Trimming at V came to 2 bases and at J to 4 bases, leaving 8 bases not matched to a gene. The CDR3 sequence is CASSYPRDYRYEQYF. In DNA, the CDR3 is TGTGCCAGCAGTTACCCCCGGGACTACCGTTACGAGCAGTACTTC.

The V gene is TRBV12-3 or TRBV12-4, the J gene TRBJ1-5; 8 positions agree with TRBD1. The CDR3 has 14 amino acids. The junction had 7 bases not matched to a gene; V was cut back by 6 bases and J by 6 bases. CDR3 loop: CASSQQGESQPQHF. DNA of the CDR3: TGTGCCAGCAGCCAACAGGGGGAGAGTCAGCCCCAGCATTTT.